The clone carrying this T cell receptor beta chain was seen only once. Generated by immunoSEQ multiplex PCR, the TCRdb table keeps only in-frame clones and is missing some. The table lists 260,000 or so clones, approximately 80% of them singletons. These data come from a study of blood T cell repertoires in COVID-19. The ends were cut back, 0 bases at V and 5 bases at J, with 11 bases in the middle. Per germline, CDR1 SGDLS and CDR2 YYNGEE. There are 14 residues in the CDR3. The rearrangement uses TRBV9 and TRBJ2-5, with D maybe TRBD1 (6 bases). Material: peripheral blood. The TCR originated in a human donor in a cohort sampled during active COVID-19. DNA for the CDR3: TGTGCCAGCAGCGTAGCAGGGGATTGGGAGACCCAGTACTTC. It translates to CASSVAGDWETQYF.